This T cell receptor beta chain was recorded in a study of cytomegalovirus exposure and HLA in healthy donors. The study's findings and limits: The study dropped some indistinguishable V segments, TRBV6-2 and TRBV6-3 among them. Cytomegalovirus status was reportedly diagnosed by the classifier with high sensitivity and specificity.

A multiplex PCR was run with 60 Vbeta primers and 13 Jbeta primers. Data came from immunoSEQ multiplex PCR; TCRdb stores just in-frame clones and leaves some out. The sample yields 150,000 to 200,000 clones, about 13% seen once. The length of the CDR3 is 15 residues. The junction had 9 bases not matched to a gene; V was cut back by 7 bases and J by 4 bases. CDR1 and CDR2 from the germline V gene are SGHRS and YFSETQ. Healthy bone marrow donors formed the donor group. For this clone: What it binds is unknown.

Specimen: PBMCs. This chain connects TRBV5-1 to TRBJ2-3; 10 bases map to TRBD1. This clonotype was obtained from a man aged 50-59 years in good health and CMV-seropositive. The CDR3 DNA reads TGCGCCAGCGGGGCCGGGACAGGGGTACCAGATACGCAGTATTTT. It yields the protein CASGAGTGVPDTQYF. The whole variable domain, filled in from reference TRBV5-1 and TRBJ2-3, reads KAGVTQTPRYLIKTRGQQVTLSCSPISGHRSVSWYQQTPGQGLQFLFEYFSETQRNKGNFPGRFSGRQFSNSRSEMNVSTLELGDSALYLCASGAGTGVPDTQYFGPGTRLTVL.